This note documents a single TCR beta chain sequence. This sample was included in a study of blood T cell repertoires in COVID-19. For the study at large: Whether acute or convalescent, the COVID-19 samples came from the United States, Italy and Spain. Nucleic acid was either cDNA or gDNA, and it came from T cells, B-cell-depleted T cells, or PBMCs.

The CDR3 sequence is 13 residues long. V lost 4 bases, J lost 2 bases, and 9 bases lay in between. Germline values: CDR1 SNHLY, CDR2 FYNNEI. Original methodology: Nucleated cell number was recorded as an estimate derived from reference gene primer amplification. Assay used: immunoSEQ multiplex PCR; TCRdb lists only in-frame clones, some missing. V and J calls and clone size follow that table, whereas D and trimming were derived from the DNA. The table has around 80,000 clones, around 90% seen once. The gene calls are TRBV2 and TRBJ2-7; maybe TRBD2 (5 bases). Input material: peripheral blood. The receptor was isolated from a woman of 80 years or more with acute or convalescent COVID-19. CDR3 loop: CASSASITYEQYF. DNA for the CDR3: TGTGCCAGCAGTGCTAGCATCACCTACGAGCAGTACTTC.